The present T cell receptor beta chain was sequenced within a study of T cell changes during pregnancy in multiple sclerosis. V was clipped by 3 bases and J by 8 bases; unmatched bases: 15. The CDR3 runs to 16 residues. The V gene's germline CDR1 is SGDLS and CDR2 YYNGEE. Profiled with immunoSEQ multiplex PCR; TCRdb holds only in-frame clones, not every one. The table includes 40,000 to 50,000 clones, around 93% detected once. Sequencing was performed on CD8+ T cells from peripheral blood mononuclear cells, taken after pregnancy. The source is a female donor with multiple sclerosis, enrolled in a pregnancy study. This sequence joins TRBV9 and TRBJ1-2; 8 bases match TRBD1. The CDR3 DNA sequence: TGTGCCAGCAGCGCGAGCCGGGACAGGCTGCAGGGGGGCTACACCTTC. Its protein product is CASSASRDRLQGGYTF.